These 9 T cell receptor beta chains were sequenced from one sample in a study of T cells in Graves' hyperthyroidism and ophthalmopathy. The TCR beta CDR3 regions underwent amplification using RNA transcripts as the source. The TCR CDR3 was amplified in a first-round RT-PCR using the HTBI primer set. MiXCR, applied by TCRdb to the multiplex PCR reads, yields one record per CDR3 protein. Of hundreds of thousands of distinct CDR3 sequences listed, more than 11% were seen once; the top ten hold more than 5%. The sequenced sample was blood. The receptors were sampled from a woman aged 30 to 39 with Graves' hyperthyroidism that later progressed to Graves' ophthalmopathy.

This clonotype was observed a handful of times. The chain is built from TRBV5-5 and TRBJ1-3; D is uncertain. Germline V gene sequence: CDR1 SGHKS, CDR2 YYEKEE (reference sequence). The V and J ends lost 3 bases and 6 bases respectively, with 16 bases between them. The length of the CDR3 is 15 residues. The CDR3 protein is CASSSPSGPANTIYF. Written as DNA, the CDR3 is TGTGCCAGCAGCTCGCCCTCCGGGCCGGCAAACACCATATATTTT.

This clonotype was counted a few times. The chain links TRBV4-1 to TRBJ1-2; a possible D gene is TRBD1 (5 bases). Germline V gives CDR1 MGHRA, CDR2 YSYEKL. The CDR3 is 15 residues long. V was trimmed by 4 bases and J by 0 bases, leaving 12 bases between them. In DNA, the CDR3 is TGCGCCAGCAGCCTAGGAGGGGTTCCTAACTATGGCTACACCTTC. Encoded protein: CASSLGGVPNYGYTF.

V is TRBV25-1 and J is TRBJ2-2; tentative D call: TRBD1 (5 bases). CDR1 is MGHDK, CDR2 SYGVNS, per germline. V gave up 3 bases and J gave up 1 base, with 15 bases separating them. The CDR3 has 17 residues. CDR3: CASSDPRTSGNTGELFF. As DNA, the CDR3 is TGTGCCAGCAGTGACCCCCGGACAAGTGGGAACACCGGGGAGCTGTTTTTT.

This clonotype came up many times. The V call is TRBV10-3, the J call TRBJ1-4, with D perhaps TRBD1 (6 bases). The CDR3 is 15 residues long. The germline V and J ends were trimmed by 3 bases and 0 bases, with 8 bases remaining between them. The germline gives CDR1 ENHRY, CDR2 SYGVKD. The DNA for the CDR3 is TGTGCCATCAGTGATCGGACAGCAACTAATGAAAAACTGTTTTTT. This codes for CAISDRTATNEKLFF.

Many counts were recorded for this clonotype. The rearrangement uses TRBV6-1 and TRBJ2-1; D call uncertain. From germline, CDR1 is MNHNS and CDR2 SASEGT. CDR3 length equals 12 residues. V lost 6 bases and J lost 5, with 8 bases in between. This CDR3 reads CASRYTNNEQFF. The CDR3 bases are TGTGCCAGCAGGTATACGAACAATGAGCAGTTCTTC.

This clonotype was found a few times. The chain recombines TRBV10-3 with TRBJ2-7, with 14 bases lining up with TRBD2. After removal of 4 bases from V and 6 bases from J, the junction contained 5 bases not matched to a gene. The CDR3 runs 15 residues. The germline V gene has CDR1 ENHRY and CDR2 SYGVKD. The CDR3 DNA sequence: TGTGCCATCAGTGTTGGGACTAGCGGGAGAGGCGAGCAGTACTTC. Translation gives CAISVGTSGRGEQYF.

The chain combines TRBV2 with TRBJ2-2; TRBD1 is a possible D gene (6 bases). The CDR3 sequence is 15 residues long. The germline V gene has CDR1 SNHLY and CDR2 FYNNEI. Trimming removed 6 bases at V and 6 bases at J, with 17 bases between. Here the CDR3 DNA reads TGTGCCAGCAGCCATCGGACAGCTGGGGCCGGGGAGCTGTTTTTT. Translated, it gives CASSHRTAGAGELFF.

The rearrangement links TRBV19 to TRBJ1-5; tentative D call: TRBD1 (5 bases). Trimming left V 7 bases short and J 7 bases short, with 17 bases between. Germline V CDR1 and CDR2: LNHDA, SQIVND (reference sequence). This CDR3 region has 14 residues. CDR3 in amino acids: CASNGQVDPQPQHF. CDR3 in DNA: TGTGCCAGTAACGGACAAGTGGACCCACAGCCCCAGCATTTT.

This clonotype has a count of ten or more. The chain links TRBV11-2 to TRBJ2-7; no clear D gene. Germline CDR1 and CDR2: SGHAT and FQNNGV. This CDR3 region has 17 residues. V was pared by 4 bases and J by 6 bases, with 25 bases between. CDR3 protein: CASSWVAGLIRSGEQYF. The CDR3 DNA follows: TGTGCCAGCAGCTGGGTGGCCGGGCTCATCCGCTCCGGCGAGCAGTACTTC.